What follows describes a single T cell receptor beta chain. Its antigen is not known. This sample stems from a study of T cells in Graves' hyperthyroidism and ophthalmopathy. V dropped 5 bases and J dropped 0 bases, with 15 bases sitting between them. Germline V CDR1 and CDR2: MNHNS, SASEGT. CDR3 length equals 16 residues. Findings and caveats of the study: A model built on 13 V-J features separated ophthalmopathy from stable hyperthyroidism. Blood also showed most of the thyroid clonotypes that were expanded above 0.001.

There were TCR beta CDR3 regions amplified from RNA transcripts. A first-round RT-PCR of the TCR CDR3 used the HTBI primer set. One entry per CDR3 protein, called by TCRdb with MiXCR from the multiplex PCR reads. The table lists 500,000 to 650,000 distinct CDR3 sequences, about 20% of them singletons. The chain joins TRBV6-1 to TRBJ2-3; D is unresolved. The TCR originated in a man aged 35-49 years with Graves' ophthalmopathy. Sequenced material: blood. This chain's CDR3 is CASSTRALYSTDTQYF. In nucleotides, the CDR3 is TGTGCCAGCAGTACACGGGCCCTATATAGCACAGATACGCAGTATTTT.